These T cell receptor beta chains were read from a single sample in a study of CD8 T cells in ankylosing spondylitis. Via MiXCR, TCRdb re-called the 5' RACE reads, giving one row per CDR3 protein. In the table there are about 540,000 distinct CDR3 sequences, about 13% of which are singletons. Input material: blood, either unsorted or a sorted T cell fraction (not recorded which). These receptors were collected from a male donor with ankylosing spondylitis. CDR3s include the opening cysteine and the closing phenylalanine or tryptophan. A D gene is named only where the DNA matches it firmly. Not every row has a clone size; where given, it reads once, few, many or a size class.

V,size,length,J,D,CDR3,DNA
TRBV11-2,few,17,TRBJ1-5,TRBD1,CASSLGRGQVAERPQHF,TGTGCCAGCAGCTTAGGTCGGGGACAGGTGGCTGAAAGGCCCCAGCATTTT
TRBV13,-,15,TRBJ1-6,TRBD1,CASSASGTGDSPLHF,TGTGCCAGCAGCGCCTCCGGGACAGGGGATTCACCCCTCCACTTT
TRBV2,-,13,TRBJ2-1,-,CASQNIQYNEQFF,TGTGCCAGCCAGAACATACAGTACAATGAGCAGTTCTTC
TRBV7-2,-,14,TRBJ2-3,-,CASTPGRNTDTQYF,TGTGCCAGCACCCCCGGGAGAAACACAGATACGCAGTATTTT
TRBV12-3/TRBV12-4,-,16,TRBJ2-7,-,CASSLARDSVQDEQYF,TGTGCCAGCAGTTTAGCCCGGGACTCGGTTCAGGACGAGCAGTACTTC
TRBV7-9,few,13,TRBJ1-4,-,CASSFHSGEKLFF,TGTGCCAGCAGCTTCCATAGTGGTGAAAAACTGTTTTTT
TRBV7-2,few,14,TRBJ2-7,-,CASSLASIPWEQYF,TGTGCCAGCAGCTTAGCTTCCATCCCATGGGAGCAGTACTTC
TRBV20-1,few,13,TRBJ1-2,TRBD1,CSARKQGGTGYTF,TGCAGTGCTAGAAAACAGGGGGGGACGGGCTACACCTTC
TRBV7-9,few,15,TRBJ1-5,-,CASSLDGGLNQPQHF,TGTGCCAGCAGCTTAGATGGCGGTTTGAATCAGCCCCAGCATTTT
TRBV7-9,few,14,TRBJ2-1,-,CASSPVAAYNEQFF,TGTGCCAGCAGCCCTGTAGCAGCTTACAATGAGCAGTTCTTC
TRBV3-1,-,17,TRBJ2-2,TRBD1,CASREDTGQGRTGELFF,TGTGCCAGCAGGGAAGATACGGGACAGGGTCGGACCGGGGAGCTGTTTTTT
TRBV10-3,many,11,TRBJ2-7,-,CAISLGYEQYF,TGTGCCATCAGTTTGGGCTACGAGCAGTACTTC
TRBV24-1,many,15,TRBJ2-1,TRBD2,CATSESGRGYNEQFF,TGTGCCACCAGTGAAAGCGGGAGAGGGTACAATGAGCAGTTCTTC
TRBV6-1,-,18,TRBJ2-6,-,CASSERRGSRSGANVLTF,TGTGCCAGCAGTGAAAGGAGAGGCAGCCGCTCTGGGGCCAACGTCCTGACTTTC
TRBV5-1,few,16,TRBJ1-2,TRBD1,CASSPGRGQLNYGYTF,TGCGCCAGCAGCCCGGGACGGGGACAGCTTAACTATGGCTACACCTTC
TRBV7-9,-,15,TRBJ1-5,TRBD1,CASSLGDRDNQPQHF,TGTGCCAGCAGCCTAGGAGACAGGGATAATCAGCCCCAGCATTTT
TRBV10-2,few,15,TRBJ1-5,-,CASSEGMESNQPQHF,TGCGCCAGCAGTGAGGGGATGGAGTCTAATCAGCCCCAGCATTTT
TRBV5-1,-,16,TRBJ1-5,TRBD1,CASSDRAGGAFQPQHF,TGCGCCAGCAGCGACCGGGCAGGGGGGGCTTTTCAGCCCCAGCATTTT
TRBV20-1,-,15,TRBJ1-6,TRBD1,CSATRTGGTNSPLHF,TGCAGTGCTACACGGACAGGGGGAACTAATTCACCCCTCCACTTT
TRBV10-3,few,13,TRBJ1-4,-,CAISETGNEKLFF,TGTGCCATCAGTGAGACAGGGAATGAAAAACTGTTTTTT
TRBV7-9,many,15,TRBJ1-2,TRBD1,CASSSRQGPNYGYTF,TGTGCCAGCAGCTCCAGACAGGGTCCTAACTATGGCTACACCTTC
TRBV19,once,17,TRBJ2-1,TRBD2,CASTLSGLASYHNEQFF,TGTGCCAGTACCCTATCCGGACTAGCCTCTTACCACAATGAGCAGTTCTTC
TRBV12-3/TRBV12-4,once,17,TRBJ2-4,TRBD2,CASSSGLAGLAKNIQYF,TGTGCCAGCAGTTCCGGACTAGCGGGATTAGCCAAAAACATTCAGTACTTC
TRBV3-1,few,14,TRBJ1-1,-,CASSQEGLNTEAFF,TGTGCCAGCAGCCAAGAGGGTTTGAACACTGAAGCTTTCTTT
TRBV7-2,few,16,TRBJ2-2,-,CASSPARALGTGELFF,TGTGCCAGCAGCCCCGCACGAGCACTTGGCACCGGGGAGCTGTTTTTT
TRBV29-1,many,13,TRBJ2-7,TRBD1,CSARAGGAGEQYF,TGCAGTGCCCGGGCAGGGGGCGCAGGGGAGCAGTACTTC
TRBV11-2,few,15,TRBJ2-3,-,CASSFSGKGTDTQYF,TGTGCCAGCAGCTTCTCGGGGAAAGGCACAGATACGCAGTATTTT
TRBV5-1,few,16,TRBJ2-5,-,CASSSRVPDRGETQYF,TGCGCCAGCAGCTCCCGTGTACCGGACCGGGGAGAGACCCAGTACTTC